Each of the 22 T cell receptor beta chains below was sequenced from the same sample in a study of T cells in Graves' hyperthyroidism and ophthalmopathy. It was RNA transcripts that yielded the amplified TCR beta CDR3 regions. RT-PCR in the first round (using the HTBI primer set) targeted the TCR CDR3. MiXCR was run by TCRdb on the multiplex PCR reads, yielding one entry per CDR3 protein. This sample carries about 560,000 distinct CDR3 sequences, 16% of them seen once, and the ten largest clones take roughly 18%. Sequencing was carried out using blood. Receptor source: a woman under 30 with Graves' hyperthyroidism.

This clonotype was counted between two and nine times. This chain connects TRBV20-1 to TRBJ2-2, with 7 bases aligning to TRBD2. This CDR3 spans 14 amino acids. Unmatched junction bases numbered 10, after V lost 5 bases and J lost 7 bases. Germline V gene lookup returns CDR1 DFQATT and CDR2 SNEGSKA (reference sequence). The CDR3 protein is CSAYLAVTGGELFF. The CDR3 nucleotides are TGCAGTGCTTATCTAGCGGTTACCGGCGGGGAGCTGTTTTTT.

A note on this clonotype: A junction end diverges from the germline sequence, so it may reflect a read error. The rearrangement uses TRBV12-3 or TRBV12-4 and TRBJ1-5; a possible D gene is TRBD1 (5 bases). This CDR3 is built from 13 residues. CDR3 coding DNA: TGTGCCAGCAGTCTCGCAGGGAACCAGCCCCGGCATTTT. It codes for CASSLAGNQPRHF.

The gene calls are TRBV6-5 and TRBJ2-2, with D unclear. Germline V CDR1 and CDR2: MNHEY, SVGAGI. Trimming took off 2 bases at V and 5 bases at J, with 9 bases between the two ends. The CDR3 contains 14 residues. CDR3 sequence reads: CASSYQPFTGELFF. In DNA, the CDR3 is TGTGCCAGCAGTTACCAACCTTTTACCGGGGAGCTGTTTTTT.

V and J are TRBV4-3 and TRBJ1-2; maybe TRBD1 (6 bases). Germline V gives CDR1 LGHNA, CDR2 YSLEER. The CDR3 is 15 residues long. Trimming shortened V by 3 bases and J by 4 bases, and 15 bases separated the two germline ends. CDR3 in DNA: TGCGCCAGCAGCCATTCTCCAGGGGTGGGCTATGGCTACACCTTC. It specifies CASSHSPGVGYGYTF.

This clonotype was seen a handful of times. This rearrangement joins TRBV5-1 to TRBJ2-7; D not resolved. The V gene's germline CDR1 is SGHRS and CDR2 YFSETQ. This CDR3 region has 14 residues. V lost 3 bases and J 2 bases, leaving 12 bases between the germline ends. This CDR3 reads CASSSIEKTYEQYF. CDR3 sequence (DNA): TGCGCCAGCAGCTCGATAGAGAAAACCTACGAGCAGTACTTC.

The CDR3 DNA reads TGTGCCAGCAGCTTGCAGGGACGCGCCTATAGCAATCAGCCCCAGCATTTT. Its translation is CASSLQGRAYSNQPQHF. The gene calls are TRBV5-6 and TRBJ1-5, with TRBD1 as a possible D gene (5 bases). Looked up from germline, CDR1 is SGHDT and CDR2 is YYEEEE. The CDR3 has 17 residues. V was shortened by 1 base and J by 0 bases, with 14 bases between the two germline ends. The complete variable domain, with remaining parts taken from reference TRBV5-6 and TRBJ1-5, reads DAGVTQSPTHLIKTRGQQVTLRCSPKSGHDTVSWYQQALGQGPQFIFQYYEEEERQRGNFPDRFSGHQFPNYSSELNVNALLLGDSALYLCASSLQGRAYSNQPQHFGDGTRLSIL.

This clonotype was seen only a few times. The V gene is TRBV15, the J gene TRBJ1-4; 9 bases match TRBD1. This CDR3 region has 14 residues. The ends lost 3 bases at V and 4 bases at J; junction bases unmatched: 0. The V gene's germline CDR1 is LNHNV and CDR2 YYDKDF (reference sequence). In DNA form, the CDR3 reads TGTGCCACCAGCAGGACAGGGGGTAATGAAAAACTGTTTTTT. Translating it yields CATSRTGGNEKLFF.

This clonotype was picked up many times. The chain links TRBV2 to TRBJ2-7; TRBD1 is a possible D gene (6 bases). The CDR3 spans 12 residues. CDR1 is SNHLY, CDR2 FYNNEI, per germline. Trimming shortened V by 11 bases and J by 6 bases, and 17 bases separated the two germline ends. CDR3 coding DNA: TGTGCCGCTCGGGACAATAGAGGCGAGCAGTACTTC. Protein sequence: CAARDNRGEQYF.

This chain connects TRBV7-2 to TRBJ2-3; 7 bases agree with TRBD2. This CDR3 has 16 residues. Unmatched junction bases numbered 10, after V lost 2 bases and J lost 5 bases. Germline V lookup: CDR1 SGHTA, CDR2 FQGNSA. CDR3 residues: CASSLRSGALGDTQYF. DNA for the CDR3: TGTGCCAGCAGCTTAAGGAGCGGGGCCTTGGGAGATACGCAGTATTTT.

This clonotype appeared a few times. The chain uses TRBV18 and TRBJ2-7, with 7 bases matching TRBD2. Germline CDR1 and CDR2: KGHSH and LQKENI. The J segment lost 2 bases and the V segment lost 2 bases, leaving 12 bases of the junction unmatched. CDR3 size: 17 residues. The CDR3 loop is CASSPSGPGGGAYEQYF. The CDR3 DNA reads TGTGCCAGCTCACCATCTGGACCGGGGGGAGGTGCCTACGAGCAGTACTTC.

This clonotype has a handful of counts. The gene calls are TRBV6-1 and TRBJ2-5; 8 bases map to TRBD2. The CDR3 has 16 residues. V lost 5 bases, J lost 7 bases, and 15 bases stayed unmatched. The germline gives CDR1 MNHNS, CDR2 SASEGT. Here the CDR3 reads CASSRSNRGLDGTQYF. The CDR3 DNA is TGTGCCAGCAGTCGGAGCAATCGGGGACTAGATGGGACCCAGTACTTC.

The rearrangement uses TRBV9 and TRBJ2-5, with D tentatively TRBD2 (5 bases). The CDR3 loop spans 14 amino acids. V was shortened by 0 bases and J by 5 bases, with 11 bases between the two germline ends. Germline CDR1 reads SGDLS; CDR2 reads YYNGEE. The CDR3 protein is CASSVDGVWETQYF. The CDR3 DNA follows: TGTGCCAGCAGCGTAGACGGGGTCTGGGAGACCCAGTACTTC.

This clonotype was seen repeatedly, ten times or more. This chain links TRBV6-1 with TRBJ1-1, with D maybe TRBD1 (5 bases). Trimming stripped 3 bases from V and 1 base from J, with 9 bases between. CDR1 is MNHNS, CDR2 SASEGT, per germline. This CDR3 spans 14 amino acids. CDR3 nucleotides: TGTGCCAGCAGTGAGGGACCGACGAACACTGAAGCTTTCTTT. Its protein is CASSEGPTNTEAFF.

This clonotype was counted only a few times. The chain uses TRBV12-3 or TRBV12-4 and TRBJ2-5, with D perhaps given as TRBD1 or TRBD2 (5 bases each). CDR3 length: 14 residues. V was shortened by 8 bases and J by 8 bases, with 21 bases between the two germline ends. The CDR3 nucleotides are TGTGCCAGCGCCCGACGGGGCCCCCAAGGAACCCAGTACTTC. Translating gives CASARRGPQGTQYF.

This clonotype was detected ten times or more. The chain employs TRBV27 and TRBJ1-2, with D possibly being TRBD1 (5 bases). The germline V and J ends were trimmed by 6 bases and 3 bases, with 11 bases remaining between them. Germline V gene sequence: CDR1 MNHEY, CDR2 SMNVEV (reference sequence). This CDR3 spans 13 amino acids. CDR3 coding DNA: TGTGCCAGCAGCCTCAGGGAAGACTATGGCTACACCTTC. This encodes CASSLREDYGYTF.

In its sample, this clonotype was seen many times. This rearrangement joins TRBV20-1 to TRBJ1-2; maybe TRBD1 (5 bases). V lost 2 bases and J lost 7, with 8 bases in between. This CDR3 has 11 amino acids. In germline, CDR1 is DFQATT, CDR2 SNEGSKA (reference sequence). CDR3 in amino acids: CSARRGGGYTF. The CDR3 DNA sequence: TGCAGTGCTAGACGGGGGGGTGGCTACACCTTC.

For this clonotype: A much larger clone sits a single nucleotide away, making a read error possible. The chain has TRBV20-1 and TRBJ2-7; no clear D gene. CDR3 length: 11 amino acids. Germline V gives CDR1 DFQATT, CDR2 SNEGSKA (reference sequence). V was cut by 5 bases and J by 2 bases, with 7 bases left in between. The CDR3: CSAGVAYEQYF. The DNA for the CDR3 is TGCAGTGCTGGGGTTGCCTACGAGCAGTACTTC.

The CDR3 is CAGRQGATSSGNTIYF. The CDR3 nucleotides read TGTGCCGGTAGACAGGGGGCCACGAGCTCTGGAAACACCATATATTTT. V gene TRBV2 combines with J gene TRBJ1-3, with TRBD1 identical over 10 bases. The CDR3 has 16 amino acids. J gave up 0 bases and V 11 bases, and 10 bases lay outside the gene matches. In germline, CDR1 is SNHLY, CDR2 FYNNEI.

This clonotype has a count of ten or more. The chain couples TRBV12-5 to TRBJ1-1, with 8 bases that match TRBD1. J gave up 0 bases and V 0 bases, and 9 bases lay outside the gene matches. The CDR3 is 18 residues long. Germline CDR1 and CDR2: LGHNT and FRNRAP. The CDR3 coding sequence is TGTGCTAGTGGTTTGGTAACCCCCCAGGGGGCCATGAACACTGAAGCTTTCTTT. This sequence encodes CASGLVTPQGAMNTEAFF.

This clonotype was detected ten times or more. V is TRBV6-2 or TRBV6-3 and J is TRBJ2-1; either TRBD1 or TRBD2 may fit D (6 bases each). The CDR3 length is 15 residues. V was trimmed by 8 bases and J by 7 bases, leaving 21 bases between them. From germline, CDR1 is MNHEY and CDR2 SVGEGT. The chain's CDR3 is CASGPLRRRGNEQFF. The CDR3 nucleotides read TGTGCCAGCGGCCCCTTGCGACGGAGGGGGAATGAGCAGTTCTTC.

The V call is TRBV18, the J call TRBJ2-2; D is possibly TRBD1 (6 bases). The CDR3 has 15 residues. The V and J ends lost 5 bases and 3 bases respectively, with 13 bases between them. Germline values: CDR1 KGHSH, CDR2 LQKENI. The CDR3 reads CASSIGRGDTGELFF. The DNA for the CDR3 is TGTGCCAGCTCAATTGGCAGGGGAGACACCGGGGAGCTGTTTTTT.

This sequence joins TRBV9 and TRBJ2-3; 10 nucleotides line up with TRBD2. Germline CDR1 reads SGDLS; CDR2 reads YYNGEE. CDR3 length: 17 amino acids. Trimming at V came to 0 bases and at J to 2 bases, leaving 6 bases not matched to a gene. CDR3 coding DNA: TGTGCCAGCAGCGTAGTTCCTAGCGGGAGAGTCACAGATACGCAGTATTTT. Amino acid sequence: CASSVVPSGRVTDTQYF.